The rows below give T cell receptor beta chains drawn from one sample of a study of early T cells in non-severe SARS-CoV-2 infection. TCRdb analysed the 5' RACE reads with MiXCR anew, one entry per CDR3 protein. This sample yields under 70,000 distinct CDR3 sequences, of which 11% are seen a single time; less than 5% belongs to the top ten. The sequenced material came from whole blood. All receptors derive from an adult who was a healthcare worker with PCR-confirmed SARS-CoV-2 infection or an uninfected control (not recorded which). CDR3s include the opening cysteine and the closing phenylalanine or tryptophan. The D gene is left open where the match is weak. The size entry is marked missing in some rows and otherwise reads once, few, many or a size class.

d_call j_call clone_size v_call cdr3_length cdr3_nt cdr3_aa
TRBD2 TRBJ2-5 many TRBV28 14 TGTGCCAGCAGTCCGGCTAGCGGGAGTCAGACCCAGTACTTC CASSPASGSQTQYF
TRBD1 TRBJ2-7 NA TRBV11-2 14 TGTGCCAGCAGCTTAGTAGGGACAGAATACGAGCAGTACTTC CASSLVGTEYEQYF
TRBD2 TRBJ2-1 few TRBV11-2 15 TGTGCCAGCAGCTTCTCGGAGCGGGGTTACAATGAGCAGTTCTTC CASSFSERGYNEQFF
NA TRBJ2-6 many TRBV11-2 13 TGTGCCAGCAGCTTCTCTGGGGCCAACGTCCTGACTTTC CASSFSGANVLTF
TRBD2 TRBJ2-3 NA TRBV7-7 14 TGTGCTAGCAGCCCGGGGGGGATCCTAGATACGCAGTATTTT CASSPGGILDTQYF
NA TRBJ2-1 many TRBV14 12 TGTGCCAGCAGCCAATCGAGGACTGAGCAGTTCTTC CASSQSRTEQFF
NA TRBJ2-7 many TRBV29-1 12 TGCAGCGTTGTGGCAGGGGAGTACGAGCAGTACTTC CSVVAGEYEQYF
NA TRBJ2-7 many TRBV19 13 TGTGCCAGTAGTCCGACATGGACCCACGAGCAGTACTTC CASSPTWTHEQYF
NA TRBJ2-1 many TRBV29-1 13 TGCAGCGTTGAAGCCGTCCCATACAATGAGCAGTTCTTC CSVEAVPYNEQFF
NA TRBJ2-1 many TRBV5-5 15 TGTGCCAGCAGCTTGGAGATGGGCCTCCCCCATGAGCAGTTCTTC CASSLEMGLPHEQFF
TRBD2 TRBJ2-1 many TRBV7-7 15 TGTGCTAGCAGCTCCGGGACTAGCATCGGGAATGAGCAGTTCTTC CASSSGTSIGNEQFF
NA TRBJ2-2 many TRBV19 13 TGTGCCAGTAGTATTGAGGGCACCGGGGAGCTGTTTTTT CASSIEGTGELFF
TRBD1 TRBJ2-7 many TRBV27 18 TGTGCCAGCAGTCTAAGCGCCCCGGGACAGGTAGTTTCCTACGAGCAGTACTTC CASSLSAPGQVVSYEQYF
NA TRBJ1-4 many TRBV2 16 TGTGCCAGCAGGAACCAAACCCGGGCTACTAATGAAAAACTGTTTTTT CASRNQTRATNEKLFF
NA TRBJ2-7 many TRBV20-1 13 TGCAGTGCTACCCCTCGTGGGCCCTACGAGCAGTACTTC CSATPRGPYEQYF
TRBD1 TRBJ1-4 many TRBV11-2 14 TGTGCCAGCAGCTTTCGGACAGGTTCCGAAAAACTGTTTTTT CASSFRTGSEKLFF
NA TRBJ1-2 many TRBV7-9 15 TGTGCCAGCAGCCTGACAGAAACTGAGGGCCATGGCTACACCTTC CASSLTETEGHGYTF
TRBD2 TRBJ2-5 many TRBV12-3/TRBV12-4 18 TGTGCCAGCAGTGGGGATGAGGGAGCGGGAGGTCCCCAAGAGACCCAGTACTTC CASSGDEGAGGPQETQYF
TRBD2 TRBJ2-5 many TRBV7-9 22 TGTGCCAGCAGCTCAATTTCGGGGCCCCTGGGACTAGCGGCCCCGTACCAAGAGACCCAGTACTTC CASSSISGPLGLAAPYQETQYF
TRBD1 TRBJ2-7 many TRBV3-1 14 TGTGCCAGCAGCCACTGGGACAGACCCTACGAGCAGTACTTC CASSHWDRPYEQYF
TRBD2 TRBJ2-7 many TRBV7-9 13 TGTGCCAGCACCTCTTTTTCGGGGGGCGAGCAGTACTTC CASTSFSGGEQYF
NA TRBJ2-7 many TRBV7-8 12 TGTGCCAGCAGCTCCTCCAGGGGCGAGCAGTACTTC CASSSSRGEQYF
NA TRBJ1-2 NA TRBV3-1 13 TGTGCCAGCAGTCAGGGGAGGACCTATGGCTACACCTTC CASSQGRTYGYTF
NA TRBJ2-3 NA TRBV10-3 15 TGTGCCATCAGCCTTCCGGGACCGCCGGCAGATACGCAGTATTTT CAISLPGPPADTQYF
NA TRBJ2-1 NA TRBV11-2 12 TGTGCCAGCAGCCCCAGGACTCTTGAGCAGTTCTTC CASSPRTLEQFF
TRBD1 TRBJ2-4 many TRBV12-3/TRBV12-4 12 TGTGCCAGCAGCCAGGGGGACGCCATTCAGTACTTC CASSQGDAIQYF
TRBD2 TRBJ2-1 many TRBV12-3/TRBV12-4 17 TGTGCCAGCAGTCTAGGGACTAGCGGGGGTCTGGACAATGAGCAGTTCTTC CASSLGTSGGLDNEQFF
TRBD1 TRBJ2-7 NA TRBV20-1 13 TGCAGTGCTCACACAGGGGGCCCTTACGAGCAGTACTTC CSAHTGGPYEQYF
NA TRBJ2-7 many TRBV7-9 13 TGTGCCAGCAGCCTAGCCGGGTCCTACGAGCAGTACTTC CASSLAGSYEQYF
TRBD1 TRBJ1-2 few TRBV7-6 14 TGTGCCAGCAGCCCGGACAGGGCTTTCTATGGCTACACCTTC CASSPDRAFYGYTF
NA TRBJ1-5 many TRBV12-5 18 TGTGCTAGTGGTTTGGCCTACACACGGGAGGGAAGCAATCAGCCCCAGCATTTT CASGLAYTREGSNQPQHF
NA TRBJ1-2 many TRBV2 12 TGTGCCAGCAGTCAGGAAGAGGATGGCTACACCTTC CASSQEEDGYTF
NA TRBJ2-1 NA TRBV6-2/TRBV6-3 13 TGTGCCAGCTTAGGGACCTGGCCGACAGAGCAGTTCTTC CASLGTWPTEQFF
NA TRBJ2-5 many TRBV29-1 11 TGCAGCGCGGGAGCCGGAGAGACCCAGTACTTC CSAGAGETQYF
NA TRBJ1-5 many TRBV21-1 18 TGTGCCAGCAGCAAACCCGAGACCATTACAGGGGGCATTCAGCCCCAGCATTTT CASSKPETITGGIQPQHF
TRBD1 TRBJ2-5 many TRBV11-2 13 TGTGCCAGCAGCGCGGACAGGGAAAAGACCCAGTACTTC CASSADREKTQYF
NA TRBJ2-2 few TRBV20-1 16 TGCAGTGCTGACACCATTACAGAAACGAACACCGGGGAGCTGTTTTTT CSADTITETNTGELFF
TRBD1 TRBJ2-1 many TRBV14 12 TGTGCCAGCAGCACCCGACAGGGGCGTCAGTTCTTC CASSTRQGRQFF
NA TRBJ1-1 many TRBV20-1 13 TGCAGTGCTATAATGGGCAGGGTCACTGAAGCTTTCTTT CSAIMGRVTEAFF
NA TRBJ2-7 many TRBV7-3 14 TGTGCCAGCAGCTTAGGCCAGGGGAACTACGAGCAGTACTTC CASSLGQGNYEQYF
TRBD1 TRBJ2-3 NA TRBV29-1 13 TGCAGCGTTGATGGGACAGGGGCAGATACGCAGTATTTT CSVDGTGADTQYF
TRBD2 TRBJ2-7 NA TRBV2 15 TGTGCCAGCAGTGAAGCGATTAGCGGGGGGTACGAGCAGTACTTC CASSEAISGGYEQYF
TRBD1 TRBJ1-6 few TRBV12-3/TRBV12-4 17 TGTGCCAGCAGGACCACCGCCCGACAGGGGGCAAATTCACCCCTCCACTTT CASRTTARQGANSPLHF
NA TRBJ2-3 many TRBV11-1 11 TGTGCCAGCTCGGGCGGCCCTACGCAGTATTTT CASSGGPTQYF
NA TRBJ1-1 many TRBV5-5 15 TGTGCCAGCAGCTTGGAGAGGTGGGGGAACACTGAAGCTTTCTTT CASSLERWGNTEAFF
TRBD1 TRBJ2-1 many TRBV20-1 20 TGCAGTGCTAGGGACAGGGCCCTATCCTGGCGGCGTAGCTCCTACAATGAGCAGTTCTTC CSARDRALSWRRSSYNEQFF
TRBD2 TRBJ2-1 many TRBV7-9 18 TGTGCCAGCAGCCAGCAGGAGTGGCGGGAGGCCACCTACAATGAGCAGTTCTTC CASSQQEWREATYNEQFF
NA TRBJ2-1 many TRBV29-1 10 TGCAGCGTTGTCTTCGGAGAGCAGTTCTTC CSVVFGEQFF
TRBD1 TRBJ1-2 few TRBV7-3 15 TGTGCCAGCAGCCCCGACAGGGGGCGCGGCTATGGCTACACCTTC CASSPDRGRGYGYTF
NA TRBJ2-6 NA TRBV7-2 16 TGTGCCAGCAGCATCACTAGGAGCTCTGGGGCCAACGTCCTGACTTTC CASSITRSSGANVLTF
NA TRBJ2-1 NA TRBV10-2 16 TGCGCCAGCAGCCTCCGGTTAGGGAGCTCCTACAATGAGCAGTTCTTC CASSLRLGSSYNEQFF